This T cell receptor beta chain was captured by sequencing in a study of cytomegalovirus exposure and HLA in healthy donors. This PCR relied on a set of 60 Vbeta primers and 13 Jbeta primers. The table came from immunoSEQ multiplex PCR; TCRdb's copy has only in-frame clones and leaves some out. Of some 160,000 clones in the sample, less than 80% are singletons; the top ten hold around 0.69%. About this clone: Its specificity is unknown.

The CDR3 contains 16 residues. After removal of 1 base from V and 7 bases from J, the junction contained 11 bases not matched to a gene. The germline V gene has CDR1 SGHNT and CDR2 YENEEA. Regarding the study as a whole: Later, an analysis found that common viral pathogens appeared to be linked with several of the most significant clusters.

The sample taken for sequencing was PBMCs. The chain joins TRBV11-3 to TRBJ1-1, with 8 bases that match TRBD1. The origin of this receptor is a woman between 40 and 55 years old in good health and CMV-seronegative. CDR3 bases: TGTGCCAGCAGCTTAGGCAGGGGGCTATCATCATTTGAAGCTTTCTTT. This codes for CASSLGRGLSSFEAFF.